This is a list of T cell receptor beta chains from one sample in a study of T cell responses to AZD1222 COVID-19 vaccine. The data were produced by immunoSEQ multiplex PCR, yet TCRdb's version contains in-frame clones alone and is incomplete. Of about 85,000 clones listed, about 91% were seen once; the top ten hold about 9.3%. Source: peripheral blood, taken on day 0 of MenACWY control vaccination. All receptors come from an adult in good health. Both conserved end residues are part of each CDR3. A D gene is named only where the DNA matches it firmly. Rows give clone size only sometimes, using once, few, many, or a class for an expanded clone.

J gene | V gene | CDR3 length | clone size | D gene | CDR3 DNA | CDR3 protein
TRBJ1-2 | TRBV20-1 | 13 | - | TRBD1 | TGCAGTGCTAGTAGGGGACAGGGGGAAGGCTACACCTTC | CSASRGQGEGYTF
TRBJ1-3 | TRBV3-1/TRBV3-2 | 15 | - | - | TGTGCCAGCAGCCAAGCGCCGGACTCTGGAAACACCATATATTTT | CASSQAPDSGNTIYF
TRBJ2-1 | TRBV21-1 | 13 | - | - | TGTGCCAGCAGCAACCGGGACAGGAATGAGCAGTTCTTC | CASSNRDRNEQFF
TRBJ1-4 | TRBV30 | 15 | once | - | TGTGCCTGGAGTACTACCGGGGGAGGGGGTGAAAAACTGTTTTTT | CAWSTTGGGGEKLFF
TRBJ2-7 | TRBV5-6 | 15 | - | TRBD1 | TGTGCCAGCAGCTTGACAGGGGAACCCCTCTACGAGCAGTACTTC | CASSLTGEPLYEQYF
TRBJ2-5 | TRBV28 | 14 | - | - | TGTGCCAGCAGTTCCGGGACACCAAAAGAGACCCAGTACTTC | CASSSGTPKETQYF
TRBJ1-2 | TRBV4-3 | 13 | - | - | TGCGCCACCTCCGCAGGAGGCGGCTATGGCTACACCTTC | CATSAGGGYGYTF
TRBJ2-7 | TRBV19 | 15 | - | TRBD1 | TGTGCCAGTAGTAGGACAGGGGTAGGCTCCTACGAGCAGTACTTC | CASSRTGVGSYEQYF
TRBJ2-3 | TRBV3-1/TRBV3-2 | 16 | once | TRBD2 | TGTGCCAGCAGCCAAGTATCCAGCGGGGGTTCAGATACGCAGTATTTT | CASSQVSSGGSDTQYF
TRBJ2-5 | TRBV5-1 | 15 | - | - | TGCGCCAGCAGCTTGGAAGGTGAAGTGGGAGAGACCCAGTACTTC | CASSLEGEVGETQYF
TRBJ2-5 | TRBV19 | 14 | - | TRBD1 | TGTGCCAGTAGTTCGGGACAGGGACGGGAGACCCAGTACTTC | CASSSGQGRETQYF
TRBJ1-2 | TRBV6-2/TRBV6-3 | 16 | - | TRBD1 | TGTGCCAGCAGTGTGGGACAGGGAGCATCCAACTATGGCTACACCTTC | CASSVGQGASNYGYTF
TRBJ1-2 | TRBV6-1 | 15 | few | - | TGTGCCAGCAGTGAATACGGAAGACAGAGCTATGGCTACACCTTC | CASSEYGRQSYGYTF
TRBJ2-2 | TRBV19 | 15 | many | - | TGTGCCAGTAGTCGACAGGCTGCGAACACCGGGGAGCTGTTTTTT | CASSRQAANTGELFF
TRBJ1-5 | TRBV4-1 | 15 | - | - | TGCGCCAGCAGCCAAGATCTGACACTTAATCAGCCCCAGCATTTT | CASSQDLTLNQPQHF
TRBJ1-2 | TRBV9 | 15 | - | - | TGTGCCAGCAGCGTAGAAGGCGCGCCTAACTATGGCTACACCTTC | CASSVEGAPNYGYTF
TRBJ2-3 | TRBV4-1 | 17 | - | TRBD1 | TGCGCCAGCAGCCAAGACCGGACAGGGAATGTTCCTGATACGCAGTATTTT | CASSQDRTGNVPDTQYF
TRBJ1-1 | TRBV5-4 | 14 | - | - | TGTGCCAGCAGCTTGGCGCCCGCCGACTCTGAAGCTTTCTTT | CASSLAPADSEAFF
TRBJ2-5 | TRBV7-9 | 14 | - | - | TGTGCCAGCAGCTTAGGGACGGTACAAGAGACCCAGTACTTC | CASSLGTVQETQYF
TRBJ1-2 | TRBV30 | 15 | - | TRBD1 | TGTGCCTGGAGTGGACAGGGGGCGCAGGTTTTGGGCTACACCTTC | CAWSGQGAQVLGYTF
TRBJ1-4 | TRBV30 | 14 | - | - | TGTGCCTGGAGTCTCGGGGCAACTAATGAAAAACTGTTTTTT | CAWSLGATNEKLFF
TRBJ2-7 | TRBV29-1 | 15 | - | TRBD1 | TGCAGCGTTGCGATACTTGGGACAGGGACCTACGAGCAGTACTTC | CSVAILGTGTYEQYF
TRBJ1-5 | TRBV28 | 14 | - | - | TGTGCCAGCAGTTTATTCCATAGCAATCAGCCCCAGCATTTT | CASSLFHSNQPQHF
TRBJ1-1 | TRBV2 | 15 | once | TRBD1 | TGTGCCAGCAGTGAAGGTAGGACAGGGGACACTGAAGCTTTCTTT | CASSEGRTGDTEAFF
TRBJ1-6 | TRBV19 | 12 | - | - | TGTGCCAGTAGGATAGGCGATTCACCCCTCCACTTT | CASRIGDSPLHF
TRBJ1-1 | TRBV5-4 | 13 | - | - | TGTGCCAGCAGTCGAACACCGGGCACTGAAGCTTTCTTT | CASSRTPGTEAFF
TRBJ2-1 | TRBV7-2 | 12 | - | - | TGTGCCAGCAGCGAACAGGGTAATGAGCAGTTCTTC | CASSEQGNEQFF
TRBJ2-7 | TRBV2 | 15 | - | - | TGTGCCAGCAGTGTTAGCGCGAGCGGGTCCTACGAGCAGTACTTC | CASSVSASGSYEQYF
TRBJ2-1 | TRBV2 | 16 | once | TRBD2 | TGTGCCAGCAGTGAAGCGCTGGGGCGGGGGGGCAATGAGCAGTTCTTC | CASSEALGRGGNEQFF
TRBJ2-5 | TRBV3-1/TRBV3-2 | 17 | - | TRBD2 | TGTGCCAGCAGCCAAGTCTCTAGCGGGGGGCTCGGGGGGACCCAGTACTTC | CASSQVSSGGLGGTQYF
TRBJ2-7 | TRBV4-3 | 16 | - | TRBD1 | TGCGCCAGCAGCCAAGACGCGCGGACAGGGCGTTACGAGCAGTACTTC | CASSQDARTGRYEQYF
TRBJ1-4 | TRBV6-5 | 14 | - | - | TGTGCCAGCAGTTACAGACAAGATAATGAAAAACTGTTTTTT | CASSYRQDNEKLFF
TRBJ1-1 | TRBV3-1/TRBV3-2 | 14 | - | - | TGTGCCAGCAGCCAATCCCCCGAGAACACTGAAGCTTTCTTT | CASSQSPENTEAFF
TRBJ2-1 | TRBV4-3 | 16 | - | - | TGCGCCAGCAGCCAAGAAGGGGGGGGGAACTACAATGAGCAGTTCTTC | CASSQEGGGNYNEQFF
TRBJ2-5 | TRBV9 | 15 | - | - | TGTGCCAGCAGCGTAGAACTCGGGGGACAAGAGACCCAGTACTTC | CASSVELGGQETQYF
TRBJ2-2 | TRBV29-1 | 14 | - | - | TGCAGCGTTCTGTCAGCGACTAACACCGGGGAGCTGTTTTTT | CSVLSATNTGELFF
TRBJ2-1 | TRBV27 | 15 | - | - | TGTGCCAGCAGTTTATTAGGACAGTCCCACAATGAGCAGTTCTTC | CASSLLGQSHNEQFF
TRBJ1-2 | TRBV30 | 14 | - | TRBD1 | TGTGCCTGGAGCCTCTTACAGGGGGCCTCTGGCTACACCTTC | CAWSLLQGASGYTF
TRBJ1-4 | TRBV30 | 14 | - | - | TGTGCCTGGACTCCTGACACCGGTGGTGGGAAACTGTTTTTT | CAWTPDTGGGKLFF
TRBJ1-1 | TRBV7-9 | 15 | - | TRBD1 | TGTGCCAGCAGCCCAGGGGGGGGGCTAATCACTGAAGCTTTCTTT | CASSPGGGLITEAFF
TRBJ2-1 | TRBV9 | 16 | - | TRBD2 | TGTGCCAGCAGCGTAGCTCCGGGGGGGCCTGGGAATGAGCAGTTCTTC | CASSVAPGGPGNEQFF
TRBJ1-4 | TRBV5-6 | 15 | once | - | TGTGCCAGCAGCCCGAAGGGGAGCCCTAATGAAAAACTGTTTTTT | CASSPKGSPNEKLFF
TRBJ2-7 | TRBV9 | 16 | - | TRBD2 | TGTGCCAGCAGCGTAGAATCCCGGGGGGGCCGGTACGAGCAGTACTTC | CASSVESRGGRYEQYF
TRBJ1-1 | TRBV19 | 15 | - | TRBD1 | TGTGCCAGTAACCCCGGACAGGGGAGATACACTGAAGCTTTCTTT | CASNPGQGRYTEAFF
TRBJ1-3 | TRBV9 | 14 | - | TRBD1 | TGTGCCAGCAGCGGACAGGGGTCTGGAAACACCATATATTTT | CASSGQGSGNTIYF
TRBJ1-1 | TRBV10-3 | 13 | - | - | TGTGCCATCTCGGCGGGGGAGAACACTGAAGCTTTCTTT | CAISAGENTEAFF
TRBJ2-7 | TRBV7-9 | 13 | - | - | TGTGCCAGCAGCTTAAGTGGCGGCTACGAGCAGTACTTC | CASSLSGGYEQYF